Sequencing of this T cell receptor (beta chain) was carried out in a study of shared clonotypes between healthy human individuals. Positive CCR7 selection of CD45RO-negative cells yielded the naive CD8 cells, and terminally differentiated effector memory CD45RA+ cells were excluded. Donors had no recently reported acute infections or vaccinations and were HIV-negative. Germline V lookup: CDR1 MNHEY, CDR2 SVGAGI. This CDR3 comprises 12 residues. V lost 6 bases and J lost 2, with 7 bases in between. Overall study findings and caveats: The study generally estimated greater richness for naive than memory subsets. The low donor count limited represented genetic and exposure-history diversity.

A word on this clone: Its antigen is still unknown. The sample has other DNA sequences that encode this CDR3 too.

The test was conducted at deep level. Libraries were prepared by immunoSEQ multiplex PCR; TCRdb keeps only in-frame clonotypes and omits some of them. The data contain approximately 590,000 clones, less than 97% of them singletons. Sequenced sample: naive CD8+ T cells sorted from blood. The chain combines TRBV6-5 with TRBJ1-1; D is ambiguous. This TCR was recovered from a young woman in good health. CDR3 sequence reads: CASRLGNTEAFF. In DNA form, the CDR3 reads TGTGCCAGCAGGCTGGGAAACACTGAAGCTTTCTTT.